This T cell receptor (beta chain) was sequenced in a study of cytomegalovirus exposure and HLA in healthy donors. This CDR3 has 12 residues. The germline CDR1 and CDR2 sequences are MNHEY and SVGAGI. With 5 bases clipped from V and 6 bases from J, the junction kept 2 bases outside the gene matches. Regarding this clone: What it recognizes is unknown.

Study-wide points: Data from an earlier analysis indicated that most TCR beta V segments were productive either about 87% or about 30% of the time. Across donors, sequencing depth was assumed by presence/absence analyses to be roughly uniform.

The PCR made use of 60 Vbeta and 13 Jbeta primers. Generated by immunoSEQ multiplex PCR, the TCRdb table keeps only in-frame clones and is missing some. The sample contains roughly 150,000 clones, 80% to 90% of which appear only once. The receptor was derived from a woman between 18 and 30 years old in good health and CMV-seronegative. Sequencing was carried out using PBMCs. The chain links TRBV6-5 to TRBJ2-3, with 7 positions matching TRBD1. The CDR3 region has the DNA TGTGCCAGCAGTACAGGGGAGGATACGCAGTATTTT. It is translated as CASSTGEDTQYF.